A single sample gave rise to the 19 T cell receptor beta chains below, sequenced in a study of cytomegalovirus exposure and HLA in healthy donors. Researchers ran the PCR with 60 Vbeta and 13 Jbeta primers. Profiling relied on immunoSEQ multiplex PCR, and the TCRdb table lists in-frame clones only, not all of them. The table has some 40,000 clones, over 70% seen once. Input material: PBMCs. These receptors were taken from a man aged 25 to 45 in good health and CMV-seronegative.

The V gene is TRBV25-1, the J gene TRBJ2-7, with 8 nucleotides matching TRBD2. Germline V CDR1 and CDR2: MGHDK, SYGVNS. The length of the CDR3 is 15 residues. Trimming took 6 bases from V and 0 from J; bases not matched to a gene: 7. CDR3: CASRPSGFISYEQYF. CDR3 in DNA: TGTGCCAGCAGACCTAGCGGGTTCATCTCCTACGAGCAGTACTTC.

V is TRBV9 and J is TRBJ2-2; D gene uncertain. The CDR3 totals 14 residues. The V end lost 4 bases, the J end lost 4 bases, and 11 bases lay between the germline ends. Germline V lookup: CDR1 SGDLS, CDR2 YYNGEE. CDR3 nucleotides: TGTGCCAGCAGCACAAGTGGTATCACCGGGGAGCTGTTTTTT. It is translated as CASSTSGITGELFF.

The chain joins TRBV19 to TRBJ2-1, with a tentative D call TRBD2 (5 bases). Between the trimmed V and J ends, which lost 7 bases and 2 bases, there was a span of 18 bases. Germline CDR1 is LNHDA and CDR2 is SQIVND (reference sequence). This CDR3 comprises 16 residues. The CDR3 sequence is CASTPGASGTYNEQFF. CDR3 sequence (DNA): TGTGCCAGTACTCCAGGAGCGAGCGGCACCTACAATGAGCAGTTCTTC.

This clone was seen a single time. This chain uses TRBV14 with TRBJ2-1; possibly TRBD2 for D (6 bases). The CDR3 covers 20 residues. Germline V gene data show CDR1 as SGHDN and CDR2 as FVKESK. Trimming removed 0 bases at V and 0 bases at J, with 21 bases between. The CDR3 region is CASSQDGGAGATFSYNEQFF. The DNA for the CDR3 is TGTGCCAGCAGCCAAGATGGAGGGGCCGGCGCAACCTTCTCCTACAATGAGCAGTTCTTC.

CDR3 nucleotides: TGTGCCAGTAGGGGTAGGGGGGGCGATAGCTCCACAGATACGCAGTATTTT. Encoded protein: CASRGRGGDSSTDTQYF. The chain uses TRBV19 and TRBJ2-3, with D possibly matching TRBD2 (7 bases). V lost 6 bases and J lost 2, with 21 bases in between. The CDR3 has 17 residues. The germline CDR1 and CDR2 sequences are LNHDA and SQIVND (reference sequence).

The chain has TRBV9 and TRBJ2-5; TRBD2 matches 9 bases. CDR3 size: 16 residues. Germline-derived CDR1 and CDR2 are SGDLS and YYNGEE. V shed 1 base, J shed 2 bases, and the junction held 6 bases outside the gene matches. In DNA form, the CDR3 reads TGTGCCAGCAGCGTACGGAGCGGGGGGATACAAGAGACCCAGTACTTC. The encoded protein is CASSVRSGGIQETQYF.

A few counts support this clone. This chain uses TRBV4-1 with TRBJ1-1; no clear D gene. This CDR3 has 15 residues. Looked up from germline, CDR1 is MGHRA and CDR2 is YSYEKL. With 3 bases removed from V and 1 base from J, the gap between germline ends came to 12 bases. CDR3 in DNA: TGCGCCAGCAGCCATCGACACCTGACGAACACTGAAGCTTTCTTT. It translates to CASSHRHLTNTEAFF.

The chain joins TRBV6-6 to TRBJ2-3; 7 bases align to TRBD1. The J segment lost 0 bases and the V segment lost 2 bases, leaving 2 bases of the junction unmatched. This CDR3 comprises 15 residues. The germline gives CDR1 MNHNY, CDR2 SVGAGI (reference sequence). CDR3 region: CASSYDRASTDTQYF. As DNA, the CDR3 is TGTGCCAGCAGTTACGACAGGGCGAGCACAGATACGCAGTATTTT.

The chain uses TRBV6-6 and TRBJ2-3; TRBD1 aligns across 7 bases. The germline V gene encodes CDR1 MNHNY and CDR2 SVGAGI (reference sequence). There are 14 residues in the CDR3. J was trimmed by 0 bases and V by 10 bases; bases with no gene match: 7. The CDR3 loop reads CATRQGQSTDTQYF. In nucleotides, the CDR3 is TGTGCCACTCGCCAGGGACAGAGCACAGATACGCAGTATTTT.

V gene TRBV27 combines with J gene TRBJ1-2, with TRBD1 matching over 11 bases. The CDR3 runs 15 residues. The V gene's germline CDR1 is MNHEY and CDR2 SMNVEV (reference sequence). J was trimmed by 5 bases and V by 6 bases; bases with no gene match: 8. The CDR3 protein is CASSPAGQGEYGYTF. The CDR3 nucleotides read TGTGCCAGCAGCCCTGCGGGACAGGGGGAGTATGGCTACACCTTC.

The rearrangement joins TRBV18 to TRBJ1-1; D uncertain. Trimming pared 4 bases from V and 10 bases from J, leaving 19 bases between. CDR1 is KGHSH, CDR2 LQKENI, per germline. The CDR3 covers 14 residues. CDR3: CASSLSRENRGAFF. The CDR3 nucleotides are TGTGCCAGCTCACTTAGTCGCGAAAATCGGGGAGCTTTCTTT. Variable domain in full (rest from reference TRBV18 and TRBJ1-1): NAGVMQNPRHLVRRRGQEARLRCSPMKGHSHVYWYRQLPEEGLKFMVYLQKENIIDESGMPKERFSAEFPKEGPSILRIQQVVRGDSAAYFCASSLSRENRGAFFGQGTRLTVV.

DNA for the CDR3: TGTGCCAGCAGCTTAGCCCTCATAGCGGGGGGGATCGCAGATACGCAGTATTTT. It specifies CASSLALIAGGIADTQYF. The chain combines TRBV11-2 with TRBJ2-3; 11 bases align to TRBD2. Per the germline V gene, CDR1 is SGHAT and CDR2 is FQNNGV. Unmatched junction bases numbered 10, after V lost 1 base and J lost 4 bases. This CDR3 spans 18 amino acids.

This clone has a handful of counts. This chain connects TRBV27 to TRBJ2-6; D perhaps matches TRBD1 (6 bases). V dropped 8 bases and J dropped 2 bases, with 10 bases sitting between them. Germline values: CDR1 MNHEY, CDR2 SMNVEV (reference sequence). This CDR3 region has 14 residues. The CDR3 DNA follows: TGTGCCAGCTCAGGGGTCCCTGGGGCCAACGTCCTGACTTTC. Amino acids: CASSGVPGANVLTF.

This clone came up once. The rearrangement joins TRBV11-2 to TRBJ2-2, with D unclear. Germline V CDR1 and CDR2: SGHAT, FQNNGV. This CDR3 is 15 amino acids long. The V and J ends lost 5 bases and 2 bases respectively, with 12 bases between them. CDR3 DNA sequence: TGTGCCAGCAGCCAACACGGGTTAAACACCGGGGAGCTGTTTTTT. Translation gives CASSQHGLNTGELFF.

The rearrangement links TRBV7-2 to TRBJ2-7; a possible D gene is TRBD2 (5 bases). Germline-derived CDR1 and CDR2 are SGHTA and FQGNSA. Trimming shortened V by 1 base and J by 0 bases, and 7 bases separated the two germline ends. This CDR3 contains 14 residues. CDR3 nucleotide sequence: TGTGCCAGCAGCTTAGTGGGGAGCTCCTACGAGCAGTACTTC. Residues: CASSLVGSSYEQYF. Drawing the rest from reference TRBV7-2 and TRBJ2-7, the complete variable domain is GAGVSQSPSNKVTEKGKDVELRCDPISGHTALYWYRQSLGQGLEFLIYFQGNSAPDKSGLPSDRFSAERTGGSVSTLTIQRTQQEDSAVYLCASSLVGSSYEQYFGPGTRLTVT.

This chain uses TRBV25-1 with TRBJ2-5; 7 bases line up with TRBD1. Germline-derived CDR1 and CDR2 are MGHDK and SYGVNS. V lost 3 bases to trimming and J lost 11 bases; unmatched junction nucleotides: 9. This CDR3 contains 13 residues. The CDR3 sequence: CASSDSTGWEQYF. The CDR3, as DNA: TGTGCCAGCAGTGACTCGACAGGGTGGGAGCAGTACTTC.

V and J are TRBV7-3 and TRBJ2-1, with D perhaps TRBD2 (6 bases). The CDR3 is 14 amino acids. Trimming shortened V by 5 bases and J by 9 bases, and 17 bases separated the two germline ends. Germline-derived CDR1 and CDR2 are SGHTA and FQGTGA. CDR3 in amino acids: CASSLVVGGGEQFF. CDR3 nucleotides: TGTGCCAGCAGCCTAGTAGTGGGGGGTGGTGAGCAGTTCTTC.

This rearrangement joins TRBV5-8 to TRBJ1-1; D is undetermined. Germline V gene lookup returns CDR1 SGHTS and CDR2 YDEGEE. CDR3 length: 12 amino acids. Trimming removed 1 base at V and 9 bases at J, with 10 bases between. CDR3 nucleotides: TGTGCCAGCAGCTTGATCCGGGAAAAAGCTTTCTTT. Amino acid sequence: CASSLIREKAFF. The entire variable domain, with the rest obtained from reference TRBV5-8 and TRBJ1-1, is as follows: EAGVTQSPTHLIKTRGQQATLRCSPISGHTSVYWYQQALGLGLQFLLWYDEGEERNRGNFPPRFSGRQFPNYSSELNVNALELEDSALYLCASSLIREKAFFGQGTRLTVV.

The CDR3 DNA sequence: TGTGCCAGCAGTGAACTGCCAAGAGCGAACACCGGGGAGCTGTTTTTT. The encoded protein is CASSELPRANTGELFF. The chain joins TRBV6-1 to TRBJ2-2; unclear D gene. The CDR3 has 16 amino acids. The V end lost 2 bases, the J end lost 0 bases, and 10 bases lay between the germline ends. The V gene's germline CDR1 is MNHNS and CDR2 SASEGT.